This entry lists 18 T cell receptor beta chains sequenced from one sample in a study of OX40 agonist ivuxolimab in advanced cancers. Method: immunoSEQ multiplex PCR; TCRdb's copy keeps in-frame clones and lacks some. This table has about 77,000 clones, 65% to 90% appearing once. The sample here was CD4+ or CD8+ T cells sorted from blood, taken in a trial of the OX40 agonist ivuxolimab. These receptors were taken from an adult with an advanced solid tumor such as melanoma, head and neck, liver or kidney cancer.

V usage is TRBV5-4 and J usage is TRBJ2-6; no clear D gene. The CDR3 extends over 14 amino acids. Germline assignment: CDR1 SGHNT and CDR2 YYREEE (reference sequence). V lost 0 bases and J lost 12, with 13 bases in between. CDR3 protein: CASSLVGRRSVLTF. CDR3 nucleotides: TGTGCCAGCAGCTTGGTTGGTCGGAGAAGCGTCCTGACTTTC.

The chain employs TRBV6-6 and TRBJ2-1; 9 bases map to TRBD1. Trimming at V came to 7 bases and at J to 1 base, leaving 8 bases not matched to a gene. CDR1 is MNHNY and CDR2 is SVGAGI in the germline V gene (reference sequence). This CDR3 has 16 amino acids. In DNA, the CDR3 is TGTGCCAGCATCCCTTTCGGGACAGGGTCCTACAATGAGCAGTTCTTC. Amino acids: CASIPFGTGSYNEQFF.

CDR3: CASSLGSLRVEKLFF. In DNA form, the CDR3 reads TGTGCCAGCAGCTTAGGGTCGCTGAGGGTTGAAAAACTGTTTTTT. The genes are TRBV7-8 and TRBJ1-4; D gene ambiguous. Per germline, CDR1 SGHVS and CDR2 FQNEAQ. Trimming left V 1 base short and J 7 bases short, with 13 bases between. The CDR3 contains 15 residues.

This clone came up a few times. The CDR3 sequence: CASSYFRGESPLHF. CDR3 DNA: TGTGCCAGCAGTTACTTTCGGGGTGAATCACCCCTCCACTTT. The chain is built from TRBV6-5 and TRBJ1-6; D remains unclear. Germline CDR1 and CDR2: MNHEY and SVGAGI. V gave up 1 base and J gave up 10 bases, with 11 bases separating them. This CDR3 is 14 amino acids long.

The sample holds one count of this clone. The J gene is TRBJ1-6, the V gene TRBV5-1; D possibly corresponds to TRBD1 (6 bases). Per germline, CDR1 SGHRS and CDR2 YFSETQ. The CDR3 spans 17 residues. V dropped 4 bases and J dropped 1 base, with 15 bases sitting between them. CDR3 in amino acids: CASSPNREQSYNSPLHF. In DNA, the CDR3 is TGCGCCAGCAGCCCAAACAGGGAGCAGTCCTATAATTCACCCCTCCACTTT.

V usage is TRBV18 and J usage is TRBJ1-3; D call uncertain. Trimming removed 4 bases at V and 0 bases at J, with 7 bases between. The CDR3 is made up of 14 amino acids. Germline assignment: CDR1 KGHSH and CDR2 LQKENI. The CDR3 is CASSLDNSGNTIYF. In DNA, the CDR3 is TGTGCCAGCTCACTAGACAACTCTGGAAACACCATATATTTT.

V and J are TRBV5-6 and TRBJ2-4; the D gene is possibly TRBD1 (5 bases). V dropped 2 bases and J dropped 0 bases, with 9 bases sitting between them. Germline loops: CDR1 SGHDT, CDR2 YYEEEE. This CDR3 contains 15 residues. CDR3 coding DNA: TGTGCCAGCAGCTTTAGGGGCATAGCCAAAAACATTCAGTACTTC. The encoded protein is CASSFRGIAKNIQYF. The full variable domain, rest sourced from reference TRBV5-6 and TRBJ2-4, is DAGVTQSPTHLIKTRGQQVTLRCSPKSGHDTVSWYQQALGQGPQFIFQYYEEEERQRGNFPDRFSGHQFPNYSSELNVNALLLGDSALYLCASSFRGIAKNIQYFGAGTRLSVL.

The chain joins TRBV6-1 to TRBJ1-2; 7 bases match TRBD1. Germline V gene data show CDR1 as MNHNS and CDR2 as SASEGT. V lost 7 bases and J lost 2; bases outside the gene matches: 7. There are 14 residues in the CDR3. The CDR3 is CASTWRGPNYGYTF. CDR3 DNA sequence: TGTGCCAGCACTTGGAGGGGGCCAAACTATGGCTACACCTTC.

The chain employs TRBV30 and TRBJ2-7; unclear D gene. There are 11 residues in the CDR3. CDR1 and CDR2 (germline): GTSNPN, SVGIG (reference sequence). Trimming removed 4 bases at V and 1 base at J, with 5 bases between. DNA for the CDR3: TGTGCCTGGAAACAATCCTACGAGCAGTACTTC. Translation: CAWKQSYEQYF.

This clone was recorded only once. The V and J genes are TRBV4-3 and TRBJ1-2; D is possibly TRBD1 (5 bases). In germline, CDR1 is LGHNA, CDR2 YSLEER. Trimming pared 3 bases from V and 8 bases from J, leaving 16 bases between. The CDR3 is made up of 14 amino acids. DNA of the CDR3: TGCGCCAGCAGCCACCGAGACAGAGCCCACGGCTACACCTTC. Translation gives CASSHRDRAHGYTF.

This clone was detected once. The chain has TRBV2 and TRBJ2-7; D might be TRBD2 (5 bases). Germline V lookup: CDR1 SNHLY, CDR2 FYNNEI. This CDR3 contains 18 residues. V gave up 7 bases and J gave up 0 bases, with 25 bases separating them. The CDR3 spells CASNRGGLVGRSSYEQYF. In DNA, the CDR3 is TGTGCCAGCAATCGAGGAGGTCTCGTCGGCCGGAGCTCCTACGAGCAGTACTTC.

CDR3 amino acids: CASSPLAPSNTGELFF. The CDR3 DNA sequence: TGTGCCAGCAGCCCTCTAGCCCCCTCGAACACCGGGGAGCTGTTTTTT. This sequence joins TRBV7-9 and TRBJ2-2; a weak D match, TRBD2 (5 bases). The V gene's germline CDR1 is SEHNR and CDR2 FQNEAQ (reference sequence). The V end lost 5 bases, the J end lost 0 bases, and 13 bases lay between the germline ends. This CDR3 contains 16 residues.

The chain carries TRBV7-8 and TRBJ2-3; TRBD2 matches 10 bases. The ends lost 5 bases at V and 4 bases at J; junction bases unmatched: 9. Germline loops: CDR1 SGHVS, CDR2 FQNEAQ. There are 16 residues in the CDR3. The CDR3 protein is CASSPGGAGGADTQYF. DNA for the CDR3: TGTGCCAGCAGCCCAGGGGGAGCGGGGGGGGCAGATACGCAGTATTTT.

This clone has only one observation. CDR3 loop: CASSPSQGQTNQPQHF. The CDR3 coding sequence is TGTGCCAGTAGCCCCTCCCAGGGCCAGACCAATCAGCCCCAGCATTTT. This chain links TRBV19 with TRBJ1-5, with TRBD1 as a possible D gene (5 bases). CDR1 is LNHDA and CDR2 is SQIVND in the germline V gene (reference sequence). The germline V and J ends were trimmed by 6 bases and 3 bases, with 18 bases remaining between them. This CDR3 contains 16 residues.

The rearrangement links TRBV6-1 to TRBJ2-5, with 7 bases fitting TRBD2. The germline CDR1 and CDR2 sequences are MNHNS and SASEGT. This CDR3 is 14 amino acids long. J was trimmed by 7 bases and V by 1 base; bases with no gene match: 6. The chain's CDR3 is CASSEGLTGGTQYF. In DNA form, the CDR3 reads TGTGCCAGCAGTGAAGGCTTAACGGGAGGGACCCAGTACTTC.

The genes are TRBV5-6 and TRBJ1-2; TRBD1 matches 7 bases. The CDR3 is made up of 17 amino acids. V lost 1 base to trimming and J lost 4 bases; unmatched junction nucleotides: 13. The germline V gene encodes CDR1 SGHDT and CDR2 YYEEEE. CDR3 protein: CASSLTAGQGDFYGYTF. The CDR3 DNA is TGTGCCAGCAGCTTGACGGCGGGGCAGGGGGATTTCTATGGCTACACCTTC.

The chain combines TRBV9 with TRBJ1-6; TRBD1 matches 7 bases. CDR3 length: 16 amino acids. The germline V gene encodes CDR1 SGDLS and CDR2 YYNGEE. The V segment lost 0 bases and the J segment 5 bases; nucleotides outside the gene matches: 5. Here the CDR3 reads CASSVDTGQNNSPLHF. CDR3 bases: TGTGCCAGCAGCGTAGACACGGGACAGAATAATTCACCCCTCCACTTT.

The rearrangement links TRBV11-1 to TRBJ2-1; tentatively, D is TRBD1 (6 bases). Trimming took 1 base from V and 9 from J, leaving 16 bases between them. CDR1 and CDR2 (germline): SGHAT, FQDESV (reference sequence). The CDR3 loop spans 15 amino acids. CDR3 in amino acids: CASSLVVDSETEQFF. The CDR3 nucleotides are TGTGCCAGCAGCTTAGTGGTGGACAGTGAAACTGAGCAGTTCTTC.